This paragraph covers one TCR beta chain sequence. Antigen specificity is unknown. These data come from a study of CD8+CD57+ T cells in acquired aplastic anemia. Study-wide results and caveats: Diversity was reduced in patient CD8+CD57+ cells relative to total CD4+ and CD8+ pools.

In patients chosen for sequencing, flow cytometry had shown CD8+CD57+ cell expansion. There are 14 residues in the CDR3. In germline, CDR1 is MGHDK, CDR2 SYGVNS. Trimming pared 0 bases from V and 4 bases from J, leaving 10 bases between. Genomic DNA constituted the template upon which TCR beta VDJ and CDR3 profiling was performed. TCRdb re-called the reads through MiXCR, storing one row per CDR3 protein. The sample has 15,000 to 20,000 distinct CDR3 sequences, under 40% seen once. The sequence came from a human donor with aplastic anemia. Sequenced: CD8+CD57+ T cells sorted from PBMCs. Subset meaning: bead-enriched CD8+CD57+ effector memory T cells from SAA patients. The chain is built from TRBV25-1 and TRBJ2-7, with a tentative D call TRBD1 (5 bases). In nucleotides, the CDR3 is TGTGCCAGCAGTGAATACGGTACAGGTTACGAGCAGTACTTC. Protein: CASSEYGTGYEQYF.